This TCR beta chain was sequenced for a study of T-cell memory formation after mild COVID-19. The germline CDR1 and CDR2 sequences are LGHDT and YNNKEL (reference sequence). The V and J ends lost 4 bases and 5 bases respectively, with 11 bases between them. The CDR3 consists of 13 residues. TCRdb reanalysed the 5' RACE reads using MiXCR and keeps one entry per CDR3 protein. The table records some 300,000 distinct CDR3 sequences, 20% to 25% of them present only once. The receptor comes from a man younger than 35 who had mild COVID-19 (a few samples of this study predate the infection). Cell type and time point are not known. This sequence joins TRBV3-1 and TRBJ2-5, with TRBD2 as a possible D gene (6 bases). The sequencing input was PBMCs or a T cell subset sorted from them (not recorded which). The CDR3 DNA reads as TGTGCCAGCAGCCCCTCCAGCGGGGAGACCCAGTACTTC. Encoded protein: CASSPSSGETQYF.